A single sample is the source of the 18 T cell receptor beta chains below, sequenced in a study of regulatory and conventional T cells in RAG deficiency. Genomic DNA came from blood conventional CD4+ T cells gated CD25-low CD127-high. Clones were read by immunoSEQ multiplex PCR, and TCRdb kept only the in-frame ones, dropping some. The table has about 50,000 clones, around 89% seen once. These data were also reused for a study on regulatory T cells. That study adds: The primer mix had 52 TRBV and 13 TRBJ primers.

Sequencing used CD4+ effector T cells sorted from blood. The receptors originated from a human donor in good health.

The chain employs TRBV19 and TRBJ1-1; TRBD1 might be the D (6 bases). The CDR3 loop spans 15 amino acids. Germline CDR1 reads LNHDA; CDR2 reads SQIVND (reference sequence). V lost 4 bases to trimming and J lost 2 bases, with 14 bases between them. In DNA form, the CDR3 reads TGTGCCAGTAGTACAGGCCACAGGGCTAACACTGAAGCTTTCTTT. The encoded protein is CASSTGHRANTEAFF.

The rearrangement joins TRBV7-9 to TRBJ2-7, with 10 bases that match TRBD1. The ends lost 7 bases at V and 4 bases at J; junction bases unmatched: 7. This CDR3 contains 14 residues. CDR1 and CDR2 (germline): SEHNR, FQNEAQ (reference sequence). CDR3 in DNA: TGTGCCAGCACCCCCGGGACAGGGGATTACGAGCAGTACTTC. Translated, it gives CASTPGTGDYEQYF.

The chain recombines TRBV29-1 with TRBJ2-7, with 7 bases that match TRBD1. V gave up 6 bases and J gave up 4 bases; unmatched junction bases: 9. Germline CDR1 is SQVTM and CDR2 is ANQGSEA. The CDR3 extends over 13 amino acids. CDR3: CSVTGPGLYEQYF. The CDR3 nucleotides are TGCAGCGTGACAGGGCCCGGCCTTTACGAGCAGTACTTC.

The chain is built from TRBV6-5 and TRBJ1-1; no clear D gene. Looked up from germline, CDR1 is MNHEY and CDR2 is SVGAGI. The V and J ends lost 2 bases and 1 base respectively, with 8 bases between them. This CDR3 contains 14 residues. DNA of the CDR3: TGTGCCAGCAGTTACGACTCAGGGAACACTGAAGCTTTCTTT. Its translation is CASSYDSGNTEAFF.

This chain connects TRBV5-4 to TRBJ2-2; D unresolved. The ends were cut back, 5 bases at V and 0 bases at J, with 14 bases in the middle. Germline V CDR1 and CDR2: SGHNT, YYREEE (reference sequence). The CDR3 contains 16 residues. The CDR3 nucleotides are TGTGCCAGCAGACCCAATTCCATGGCGAACACCGGGGAGCTGTTTTTT. This codes for CASRPNSMANTGELFF.

The V call is TRBV7-3, the J call TRBJ2-1; D is possibly TRBD1 (6 bases). Germline V gene data show CDR1 as SGHTA and CDR2 as FQGTGA. This CDR3 has 15 residues. V was pared by 4 bases and J by 5 bases, with 15 bases between. The CDR3: CASSSNRALHNEQFF. CDR3 bases: TGTGCCAGCAGCTCTAACAGGGCCCTCCACAATGAGCAGTTCTTC.

V usage is TRBV2 and J usage is TRBJ1-1; 7 nucleotides agree with TRBD1. This CDR3 contains 13 residues. V lost 9 bases, J lost 1 base, and 5 bases stayed unmatched. Germline CDR1 is SNHLY and CDR2 is FYNNEI. The CDR3 nucleotides read TGTGCCAGTACGAAGGGGGCGAACACTGAAGCTTTCTTT. Protein: CASTKGANTEAFF.

The chain is built from TRBV28 and TRBJ2-7; D gene unclear. Germline lookup yields CDR1 MDHEN and CDR2 SYDVKM. CDR3 length: 17 residues. V lost 4 bases, J lost 4 bases, and 23 bases lay in between. CDR3 in amino acids: CASSSPIWNLQYYEQYF. CDR3 coding DNA: TGTGCCAGCAGTTCTCCGATCTGGAACCTCCAATATTACGAGCAGTACTTC.

The V gene is TRBV5-4, the J gene TRBJ2-3; 12 bases line up with TRBD1. After removal of 4 bases from V and 7 bases from J, the junction contained 13 bases not matched to a gene. From germline, CDR1 is SGHNT and CDR2 YYREEE (reference sequence). The CDR3 consists of 17 residues. The CDR3 nucleotides read TGTGCCAGCAGCCCGGGAACCGGGACAGGGGGCGAGTATACGCAGTATTTT. This translates into CASSPGTGTGGEYTQYF.

This chain joins TRBV29-1 and TRBJ1-1; 7 positions match TRBD1. The length of the CDR3 is 12 residues. The V segment lost 8 bases and the J segment 4 bases; nucleotides outside the gene matches: 7. Germline lookup yields CDR1 SQVTM and CDR2 ANQGSEA. CDR3 loop: CSIKGAGTEAFF. The CDR3 DNA is TGCAGCATTAAGGGGGCGGGCACTGAAGCTTTCTTT.

Turning to this clone: Other DNA sequences in the same sample also yield this CDR3. This chain joins TRBV19 and TRBJ1-5; 11 bases map to TRBD1. CDR1 LNHDA and CDR2 SQIVND come from the germline V gene (reference sequence). The J segment lost 6 bases and the V segment lost 6 bases, leaving 1 base of the junction unmatched. The CDR3 extends over 13 amino acids. The CDR3 is CASRGTGGQPQHF. CDR3 bases: TGTGCCAGTAGAGGGACAGGGGGTCAGCCCCAGCATTTT.

This clone was detected once. The rearrangement links TRBV9 to TRBJ1-1, with TRBD1 identical over 7 bases. The CDR3 has 14 residues. The germline CDR1 and CDR2 sequences are SGDLS and YYNGEE. The ends lost 4 bases at V and 5 bases at J; junction bases unmatched: 8. In DNA, the CDR3 is TGTGCCAGCAGCCTTAAGACAGGGACGACTGAAGCTTTCTTT. Translation: CASSLKTGTTEAFF.

The chain is built from TRBV7-9 and TRBJ2-7; 9 positions match TRBD1. The CDR3 spans 16 residues. J gave up 3 bases and V 5 bases, and 11 bases lay outside the gene matches. Germline CDR1 reads SEHNR; CDR2 reads FQNEAQ (reference sequence). CDR3 amino acids: CASSRREGQGNYEQYF. In DNA, the CDR3 is TGTGCCAGCAGCCGCCGTGAGGGACAGGGAAACTACGAGCAGTACTTC.

The genes are TRBV6-5 and TRBJ2-5; weak D call: TRBD1 (5 bases). The germline gives CDR1 MNHEY, CDR2 SVGAGI. This CDR3 region has 14 residues. Trimming took 5 bases from V and 5 from J, leaving 15 bases between them. CDR3 sequence: CASSRTRVRETQYF. As DNA, the CDR3 is TGTGCCAGCAGTAGAACCAGGGTTCGGGAGACCCAGTACTTC.

This clone was observed a few times. This chain links TRBV19 with TRBJ1-5; D might be TRBD1 (5 bases). Germline V CDR1 and CDR2: LNHDA, SQIVND (reference sequence). Trimming removed 5 bases from V and 2 bases from J, with 13 bases in between. This CDR3 is built from 15 residues. CDR3 loop: CASSSRQGGNQPQHF. CDR3 sequence (DNA): TGTGCCAGTAGTTCCCGGCAGGGCGGCAATCAGCCCCAGCATTTT.

The chain employs TRBV5-1 and TRBJ1-2; 8 bases line up with TRBD1. The CDR3 length is 18 residues. CDR1 SGHRS and CDR2 YFSETQ come from the germline V gene. The ends lost 0 bases at V and 8 bases at J; junction bases unmatched: 18. This CDR3 reads CASSLGVGQAYLIIGYTF. In DNA form, the CDR3 reads TGCGCCAGCAGCTTGGGCGTGGGACAGGCCTACTTAATTATCGGCTACACCTTC.

This clone was observed a single time. The rearrangement uses TRBV7-9 and TRBJ2-3; D remains ambiguous. V lost 1 base and J lost 0, with 11 bases in between. Germline V gives CDR1 SEHNR, CDR2 FQNEAQ (reference sequence). CDR3 length: 16 residues. The CDR3 spells CASSLGVKTSTDTQYF. Here the CDR3 DNA reads TGTGCCAGCAGCTTAGGTGTGAAGACTAGCACAGATACGCAGTATTTT.

The chain employs TRBV6-1 and TRBJ1-5; the D gene is possibly TRBD1 (5 bases). The CDR3 has 15 amino acids. Germline values: CDR1 MNHNS, CDR2 SASEGT. V was clipped by 7 bases and J by 0 bases, with 13 bases between them. The CDR3 DNA sequence: TGTGCCAGCAAAAAAAGCGGGGGTAGCAATCAGCCCCAGCATTTT. Translated: CASKKSGGSNQPQHF.